Following are 22 T cell receptor beta chains from one sample sequenced in a study of blood T cell repertoires in COVID-19 (dated by TCRdb to 2018 to 2021). Library creation used the immunoSEQ multiplex PCR assay. This immuneACCESS table, as held by TCRdb, lists in-frame sequences with V and J called but not all clones. Of the missing ones, under half trace to an unresolved V gene in checked studies; the others have no known cause. A total of a few hundred thousand clones appear in this sample, 75% to 90% of them only once. The ten biggest clones cover about 5% of the sample. What was sequenced was peripheral blood. Every receptor here comes from a man in his sixties who had recovered from COVID-19.

V and J are TRBV7-9 and TRBJ1-4; tentatively, D is TRBD1 (6 bases). Germline values: CDR1 SEHNR, CDR2 FQNEAQ (reference sequence). The CDR3 covers 15 residues. Trimming took 5 bases from V and 3 from J, leaving 13 bases between them. CDR3 loop: CASSKQGSPNEKLFF. CDR3 nucleotides: TGTGCCAGCAGCAAACAGGGTTCACCTAATGAAAAACTGTTTTTT.

The genes are TRBV5-1 and TRBJ2-3, with TRBD2 matching over 12 bases. Germline assignment: CDR1 SGHRS and CDR2 YFSETQ. CDR3 length equals 17 residues. After removal of 0 bases from V and 5 bases from J, the junction contained 7 bases not matched to a gene. Here the CDR3 DNA reads TGCGCCAGCAGCTTGGGTGCTAGCGGGGGGGCTAGAGATACGCAGTATTTT. Protein sequence: CASSLGASGGARDTQYF.

Ten or more counts support this clone. The rearrangement uses TRBV28 and TRBJ1-2; 10 positions match TRBD1. CDR3 size: 16 residues. The trim removed 4 bases at V and 8 bases at J, leaving 13 bases unmatched. The germline gives CDR1 MDHEN, CDR2 SYDVKM. The CDR3: CASSYAGTGDSWGYTF. Written as DNA, the CDR3 is TGTGCCAGCAGTTACGCCGGGACAGGGGACTCTTGGGGCTACACCTTC.

The chain joins TRBV10-1 to TRBJ2-7; D is uncertain. V was pared by 0 bases and J by 3 bases, with 3 bases between. CDR1 and CDR2 from the germline V gene are WNHNN and SYGVQD (reference sequence). This CDR3 region has 12 residues. The CDR3 sequence: CASSESNYEQYF. The CDR3 nucleotides are TGCGCCAGCAGTGAGTCCAACTACGAGCAGTACTTC.

The chain has TRBV18 and TRBJ1-4, with 7 nucleotides matching TRBD1. The CDR3 spans 15 residues. Germline trimming cut 7 bases from V and 10 bases from J; bases unmatched to any gene: 15. CDR1 KGHSH and CDR2 LQKENI come from the germline V gene. CDR3 sequence: CASCSLRQGSGKLFF. For the CDR3, the DNA is TGTGCCAGCTGTTCTTTGAGACAGGGTAGCGGAAAACTGTTTTTT.

The chain has TRBV5-1 and TRBJ1-6, with D perhaps matching TRBD1 (6 bases). V shed 2 bases and J shed 9 bases, with 18 bases lying between them. CDR1 SGHRS and CDR2 YFSETQ come from the germline V gene. The CDR3 has 16 amino acids. CDR3 sequence reads: CASSFTEGGGGSPLHF. In DNA form, the CDR3 reads TGCGCCAGCAGCTTCACAGAGGGAGGGGGGGGTTCACCCCTCCACTTT.

The chain is built from TRBV21-1 and TRBJ2-5; the table's D call TRBD2 went unverified against the DNA. TRBV21-1 is an annotated pseudogene. The CDR3 extends over 14 amino acids. The CDR3 here is CASSKVGGRLDQYF. For the CDR3, the DNA is TGTGCCAGCAGCAAAGTCGGAGGTCGCCTCGACCAGTACTTC.

The CDR3, as DNA: TGCGCCAGCAGCTTGGGCAGGGCTGGCGGGGAGCTGTTTTTT. Protein: CASSLGRAGGELFF. The chain employs TRBV5-1 and TRBJ2-2, with a tentative D call TRBD1 (5 bases). V was clipped by 0 bases and J by 7 bases, with 10 bases between them. The CDR3 length is 14 residues. Germline CDR1 and CDR2: SGHRS and YFSETQ.

This clone has only a few counts. The gene calls are TRBV18 and TRBJ2-5; a possible D gene is TRBD2 (5 bases). There are 14 residues in the CDR3. CDR1 KGHSH and CDR2 LQKENI come from the germline V gene. V was clipped by 3 bases and J by 6 bases, with 14 bases between them. The DNA for the CDR3 is TGTGCCAGCTCACCCCCGTCGGCCGGGAAGACCCAGTACTTC. This codes for CASSPPSAGKTQYF.

This rearrangement joins TRBV4-1 to TRBJ1-1, with 8 nucleotides matching TRBD1. This CDR3 has 18 residues. The V segment lost 0 bases and the J segment 1 base; nucleotides outside the gene matches: 10. The germline CDR1 and CDR2 sequences are MGHRA and YSYEKL. For the CDR3, the DNA is TGCGCCAGCAGCCAAGACCAGGGGGCGTTTTCTCGGAACACTGAAGCTTTCTTT. The encoded protein is CASSQDQGAFSRNTEAFF.

The table lists this clone with a few counts. This chain joins TRBV9 and TRBJ2-7, with 9 bases that match TRBD1. Germline V gene lookup returns CDR1 SGDLS and CDR2 YYNGEE. This CDR3 comprises 14 residues. J lost 9 bases, V lost 4 bases, and 11 bases had no gene match. The chain's CDR3 is CASSPGTGFDGQYF. For the CDR3, the DNA is TGTGCCAGCAGCCCGGGGACAGGGTTCGACGGGCAGTACTTC.

The genes are TRBV29-1 and TRBJ1-5, with D possibly being TRBD1 (5 bases). The V end lost 5 bases, the J end lost 7 bases, and 15 bases lay between the germline ends. This CDR3 contains 13 residues. Germline assignment: CDR1 SQVTM and CDR2 ANQGSEA. DNA of the CDR3: TGCAGCGTTTTGGAGACAGTCGGCCAGCCCCAGCATTTT. This translates into CSVLETVGQPQHF.

The chain carries TRBV5-4 and TRBJ2-7; the match to TRBD2 covers 14 bases. Germline lookup yields CDR1 SGHNT and CDR2 YYREEE (reference sequence). The CDR3 has 15 residues. V was clipped by 4 bases and J by 7 bases; unmatched bases: 7. The CDR3 nucleotides read TGTGCCAGCAGCCCAGGGACTAGCGGGAGATTAGAGCAGTACTTC. Translating it yields CASSPGTSGRLEQYF. Based on the CDR3 plus reference TRBV5-4 and TRBJ2-7, the full variable domain is ETGVTQSPTHLIKTRGQQVTLRCSSQSGHNTVSWYQQALGQGPQFIFQYYREEENGRGNFPPRFSGLQFPNYSSELNVNALELDDSALYLCASSPGTSGRLEQYFGPGTRLTVT.

The chain employs TRBV15 and TRBJ2-5, with D maybe TRBD2 (5 bases). The CDR3 has 14 residues. The V gene's germline CDR1 is LNHNV and CDR2 YYDKDF (reference sequence). Trimming shortened V by 1 base and J by 7 bases, and 13 bases separated the two germline ends. The CDR3 sequence is CATSRGEGSVTQYF. CDR3 coding DNA: TGTGCCACCAGCAGAGGTGAGGGTTCGGTGACCCAGTACTTC.

The chain carries TRBV6-5 and TRBJ2-7, with TRBD1 identical over 8 bases. This CDR3 is built from 13 residues. V was pared by 4 bases and J by 3 bases, with 2 bases of the junction left unmatched. The V gene's germline CDR1 is MNHEY and CDR2 SVGAGI. The CDR3 loop reads CASSLQGGYEQYF. The CDR3, as DNA: TGTGCCAGCAGTTTACAGGGGGGCTACGAGCAGTACTTC.

The genes are TRBV11-2 and TRBJ2-7, with D possibly being TRBD2 (6 bases). V was cut by 2 bases and J by 0 bases, with 11 bases left in between. Per germline, CDR1 SGHAT and CDR2 FQNNGV. The CDR3 sequence is 15 residues long. The DNA of the CDR3 is TGTGCCAGCAGCTTATCCAGGACTATCTCCTACGAGCAGTACTTC. Translating gives CASSLSRTISYEQYF. The full variable domain, completed using reference TRBV11-2 and TRBJ2-7, is EAGVAQSPRYKIIEKRQSVAFWCNPISGHATLYWYQQILGQGPKLLIQFQNNGVVDDSQLPKDRFSAERLKGVDSTLKIQPAKLEDSAVYLCASSLSRTISYEQYFGPGTRLTVT.

The CDR3 bases are TGTGCCAGCAGTTACTCGTACCTGGGGGCATACGAGCAGTACTTC. Translating it yields CASSYSYLGAYEQYF. V and J are TRBV6-5 and TRBJ2-7; D is possibly TRBD1 (6 bases). V was trimmed by 0 bases and J by 4 bases, leaving 13 bases between them. Germline lookup yields CDR1 MNHEY and CDR2 SVGAGI. The CDR3 contains 15 residues.

CDR3 amino acids: CASRLGLLETQYF. CDR3 DNA sequence: TGTGCCAGCAGACTGGGACTGCTAGAGACCCAGTACTTC. The genes are TRBV5-6 and TRBJ2-5; D perhaps matches TRBD2 (6 bases). Trimming cost V 5 bases and J 4 bases, with 12 bases left between them. CDR3 length: 13 residues. Looked up from germline, CDR1 is SGHDT and CDR2 is YYEEEE.

The CDR3 nucleotides are TGTGCCAGCAGCCCCCATCTACAGGGGGTGTTTGCTGAAGCTTTCTTT. It codes for CASSPHLQGVFAEAFF. The J gene is TRBJ1-1, the V gene TRBV9; 8 bases are a match to TRBD1. V lost 4 bases to trimming and J lost 6 bases; unmatched junction nucleotides: 14. Looked up from germline, CDR1 is SGDLS and CDR2 is YYNGEE. This CDR3 has 16 residues.

The rearrangement uses TRBV5-1 and TRBJ2-2, with 10 bases matching TRBD2. The CDR3 covers 17 residues. The V and J ends lost 2 bases and 4 bases, in that order; junction bases with no gene match: 8. Germline V gives CDR1 SGHRS, CDR2 YFSETQ. The CDR3 reads CASSLAGGLYGTGELFF. The CDR3 DNA sequence: TGCGCCAGCAGCTTAGCGGGGGGGCTGTATGGCACCGGGGAGCTGTTTTTT.

V gene TRBV10-1 combines with J gene TRBJ1-1; D is ambiguous. In germline, CDR1 is WNHNN, CDR2 SYGVQD (reference sequence). Trimming stripped 2 bases from V and 4 bases from J, with 14 bases between. There are 15 residues in the CDR3. Written as DNA, the CDR3 is TGCGCCAGCAGTGAGGAGGGCAGCCTCGGCACTGAAGCTTTCTTT. This gives the protein CASSEEGSLGTEAFF.

The CDR3 nucleotides read TGTGCCAGCAGCCAAGAGGGGACAGGGAATCAAGAGACCCAGTACTTC. This codes for CASSQEGTGNQETQYF. V and J are TRBV4-2 and TRBJ2-5; 9 bases match TRBD1. Germline lookup yields CDR1 LGHNA and CDR2 YNFKEQ. With 0 bases clipped from V and 2 bases from J, the junction kept 4 bases outside the gene matches. The CDR3 runs to 16 residues.